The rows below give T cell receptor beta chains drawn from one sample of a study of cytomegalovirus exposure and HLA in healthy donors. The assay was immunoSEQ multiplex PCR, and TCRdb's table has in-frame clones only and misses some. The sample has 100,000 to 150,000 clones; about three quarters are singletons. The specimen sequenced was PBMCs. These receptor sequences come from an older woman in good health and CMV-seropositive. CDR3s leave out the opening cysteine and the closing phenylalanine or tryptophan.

CDR3aa: ASSEYRGTEAF
v_gene: TRBV6-1

CDR3aa: ASSEPLGGNYGYT
v_gene: TRBV19

CDR3aa: ASSWGGRGSDEQY
v_gene: TRBV5-1

CDR3aa: ASSWDRDYGYT
v_gene: TRBV5-1

CDR3aa: ASSEAQFNEKLF
v_gene: TRBV6-1

CDR3aa: AISSQMNTEAF
v_gene: TRBV10-3

CDR3aa: ASSPDQAGGVTDTQY
v_gene: TRBV9

CDR3aa: ASSGGRTDTQY
v_gene: TRBV2

CDR3aa: ASSQGVNSPLH
v_gene: TRBV5-6

CDR3aa: ASSERTGYGYT
v_gene: TRBV10-1

CDR3aa: ASSLGQLNTEAF
v_gene: TRBV7-9

CDR3aa: ASSLWGGEQY
v_gene: TRBV27